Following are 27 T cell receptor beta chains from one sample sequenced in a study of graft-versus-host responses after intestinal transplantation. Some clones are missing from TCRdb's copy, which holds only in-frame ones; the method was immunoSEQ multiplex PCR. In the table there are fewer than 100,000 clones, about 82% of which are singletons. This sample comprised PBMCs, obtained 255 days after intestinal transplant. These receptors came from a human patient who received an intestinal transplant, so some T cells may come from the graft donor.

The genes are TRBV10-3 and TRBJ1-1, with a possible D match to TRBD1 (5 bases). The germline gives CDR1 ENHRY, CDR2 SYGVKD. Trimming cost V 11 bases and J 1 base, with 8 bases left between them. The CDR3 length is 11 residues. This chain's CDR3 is CAVGQNTEAFF. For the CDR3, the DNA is TGTGCCGTCGGACAGAACACTGAAGCTTTCTTT.

The CDR3 is CASSEGRDSHPQYF. The CDR3 nucleotides read TGTGCCAGCAGTGAGGGTCGAGACAGCCACCCCCAGTACTTC. The chain is built from TRBV25-1 and TRBJ2-5; weak D call: TRBD1 (5 bases). In germline, CDR1 is MGHDK, CDR2 SYGVNS. This CDR3 is built from 14 residues. With 3 bases removed from V and 9 bases from J, the gap between germline ends came to 17 bases.

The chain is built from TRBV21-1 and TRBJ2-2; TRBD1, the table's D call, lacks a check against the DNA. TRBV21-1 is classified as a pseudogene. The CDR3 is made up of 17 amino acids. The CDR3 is CASSNLVGRVNTGELFF. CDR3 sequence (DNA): TGTGCCAGCAGCAATCTGGTGGGGCGCGTGAACACCGGGGAGCTGTTTTTT.

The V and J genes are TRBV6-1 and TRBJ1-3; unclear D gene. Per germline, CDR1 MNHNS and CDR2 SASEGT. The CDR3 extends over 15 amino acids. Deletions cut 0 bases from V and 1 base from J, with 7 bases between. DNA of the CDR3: TGTGCCAGCAGTGAAGCGCACGGATCTGGAAACACCATATATTTT. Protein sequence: CASSEAHGSGNTIYF.

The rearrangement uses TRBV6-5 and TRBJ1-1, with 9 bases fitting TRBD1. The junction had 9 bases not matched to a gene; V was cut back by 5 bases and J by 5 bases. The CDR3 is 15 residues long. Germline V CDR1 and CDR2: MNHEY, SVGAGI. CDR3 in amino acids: CASSTPGTGRTEAFF. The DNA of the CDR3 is TGTGCCAGCAGTACCCCCGGGACAGGGAGGACTGAAGCTTTCTTT.

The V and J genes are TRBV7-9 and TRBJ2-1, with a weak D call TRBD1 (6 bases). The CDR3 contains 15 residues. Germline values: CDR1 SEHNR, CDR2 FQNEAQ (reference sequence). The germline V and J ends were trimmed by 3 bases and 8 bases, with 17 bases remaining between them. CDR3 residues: CASSLAGGTAHEQFF. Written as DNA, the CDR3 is TGTGCCAGCAGCTTGGCTGGGGGCACAGCCCATGAGCAGTTCTTC.

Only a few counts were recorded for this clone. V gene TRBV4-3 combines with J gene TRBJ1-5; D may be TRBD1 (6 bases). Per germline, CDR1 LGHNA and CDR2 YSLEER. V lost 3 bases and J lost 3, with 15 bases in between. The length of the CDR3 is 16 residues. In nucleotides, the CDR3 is TGCGCCAGCAGCCAGGAGCCGGGACAAATCAATCAGCCCCAGCATTTT. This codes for CASSQEPGQINQPQHF.

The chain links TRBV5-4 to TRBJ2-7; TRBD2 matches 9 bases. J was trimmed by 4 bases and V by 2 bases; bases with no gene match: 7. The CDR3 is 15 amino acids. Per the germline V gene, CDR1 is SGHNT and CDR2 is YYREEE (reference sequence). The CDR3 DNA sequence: TGTGCCAGCAGCTTTAGCGGGGGTGCTTCGTACGAGCAGTACGTC. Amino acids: CASSFSGGASYEQYV.

This chain's CDR3 is CATSRGSGETQYF. In DNA, the CDR3 is TGTGCCACCAGCAGAGGCAGCGGGGAGACCCAGTACTTC. The genes are TRBV15 and TRBJ2-5; maybe TRBD2 (6 bases). With 1 base removed from V and 5 bases from J, the gap between germline ends came to 8 bases. The V gene's germline CDR1 is LNHNV and CDR2 YYDKDF (reference sequence). This CDR3 region has 13 residues.

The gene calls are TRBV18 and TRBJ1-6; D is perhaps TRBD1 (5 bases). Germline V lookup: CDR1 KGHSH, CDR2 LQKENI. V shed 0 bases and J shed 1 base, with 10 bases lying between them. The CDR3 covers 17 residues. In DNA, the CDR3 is TGTGCCAGCTCACCACCTACGGGGGTGTCCTATAATTCACCCCTCCACTTT. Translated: CASSPPTGVSYNSPLHF.

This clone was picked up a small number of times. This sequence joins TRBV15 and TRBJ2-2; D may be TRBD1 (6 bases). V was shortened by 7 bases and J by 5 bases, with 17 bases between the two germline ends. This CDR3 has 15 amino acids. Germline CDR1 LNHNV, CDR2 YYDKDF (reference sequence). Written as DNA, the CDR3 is TGTGCCACCAACCGGGGACAACGGGATACCGGGGAGCTGTTTTTT. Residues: CATNRGQRDTGELFF.

The CDR3 DNA sequence: TGCGCCAGCAGACTCCAGGGGGCGCGTTCACCCCTCCACTTT. This translates into CASRLQGARSPLHF. J is TRBJ1-6 and V is TRBV10-1, with 8 bases aligning to TRBD1. V lost 6 bases to trimming and J lost 9 bases; unmatched junction nucleotides: 7. CDR3 size: 14 residues. Germline V gene lookup returns CDR1 WNHNN and CDR2 SYGVQD (reference sequence).

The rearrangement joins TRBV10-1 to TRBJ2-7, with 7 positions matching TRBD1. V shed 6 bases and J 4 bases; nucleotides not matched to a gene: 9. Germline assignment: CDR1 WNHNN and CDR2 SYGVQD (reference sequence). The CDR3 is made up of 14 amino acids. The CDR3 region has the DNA TGCGCCAGCAGCGACGACAGGGACCGGTACGAGCAGTACTTC. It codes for CASSDDRDRYEQYF.

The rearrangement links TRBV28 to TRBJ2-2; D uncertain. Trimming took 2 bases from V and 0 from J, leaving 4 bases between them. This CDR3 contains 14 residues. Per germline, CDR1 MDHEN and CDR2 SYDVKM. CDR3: CASSLRANTGELFF. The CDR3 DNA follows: TGTGCCAGCAGTTTACGGGCGAACACCGGGGAGCTGTTTTTT.

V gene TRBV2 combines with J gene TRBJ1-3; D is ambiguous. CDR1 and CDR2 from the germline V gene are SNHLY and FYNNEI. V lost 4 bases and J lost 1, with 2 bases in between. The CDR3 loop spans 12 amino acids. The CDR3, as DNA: TGTGCCAGCAGTGTTTCTGGAAACACCATATATTTT. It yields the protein CASSVSGNTIYF.

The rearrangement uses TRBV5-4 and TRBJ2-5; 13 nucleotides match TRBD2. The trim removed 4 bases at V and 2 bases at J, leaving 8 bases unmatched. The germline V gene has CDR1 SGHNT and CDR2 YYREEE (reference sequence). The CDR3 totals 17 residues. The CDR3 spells CASSLGTSGEEQETQYF. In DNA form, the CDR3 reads TGTGCCAGCAGCCTCGGGACTAGCGGGGAGGAACAAGAGACCCAGTACTTC.

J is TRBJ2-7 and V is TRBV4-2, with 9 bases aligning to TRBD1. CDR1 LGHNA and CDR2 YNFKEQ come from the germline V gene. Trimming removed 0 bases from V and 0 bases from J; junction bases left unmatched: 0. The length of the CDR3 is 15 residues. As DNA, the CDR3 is TGTGCCAGCAGCCAAGAGACAGGGGGCTCCTACGAGCAGTACTTC. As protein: CASSQETGGSYEQYF.

CDR3 DNA sequence: TGTGCCAGTAGTATTCCCCCTCCGGGACAGGGAGGCAATCAGCCCCAGCATTTT. Amino acid sequence: CASSIPPPGQGGNQPQHF. The chain has TRBV19 and TRBJ1-5; 9 bases map to TRBD1. The CDR3 spans 18 residues. The trim removed 3 bases at V and 2 bases at J, leaving 11 bases unmatched. Per germline, CDR1 LNHDA and CDR2 SQIVND (reference sequence).

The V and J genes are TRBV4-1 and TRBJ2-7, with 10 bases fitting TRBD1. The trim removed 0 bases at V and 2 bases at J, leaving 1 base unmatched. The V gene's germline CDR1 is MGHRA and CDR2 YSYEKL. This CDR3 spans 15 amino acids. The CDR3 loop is CASSQDGTGAYEQYF. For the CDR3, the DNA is TGCGCCAGCAGCCAAGATGGGACAGGGGCCTACGAGCAGTACTTC.

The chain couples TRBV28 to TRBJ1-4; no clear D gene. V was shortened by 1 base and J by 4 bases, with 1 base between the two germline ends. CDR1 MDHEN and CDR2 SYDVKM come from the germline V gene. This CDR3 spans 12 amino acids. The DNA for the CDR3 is TGTGCCAGCAGTTTATTTAATGAAAAACTGTTTTTT. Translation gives CASSLFNEKLFF.

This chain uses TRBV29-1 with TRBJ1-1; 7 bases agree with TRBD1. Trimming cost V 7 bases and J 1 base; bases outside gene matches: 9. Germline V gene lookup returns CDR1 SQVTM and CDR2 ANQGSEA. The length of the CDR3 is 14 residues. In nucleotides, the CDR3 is TGCAGCGAGATCGGGGGACAGTCGAACACTGAAGCTTTCTTT. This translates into CSEIGGQSNTEAFF.

CDR3 sequence: CASRGEQGPSYEQYF. CDR3 nucleotides: TGTGCCAGCAGGGGGGAACAGGGGCCGTCCTACGAGCAGTACTTC. The chain carries TRBV2 and TRBJ2-7; TRBD1 agrees at 7 bases. V lost 6 bases and J lost 1; bases outside the gene matches: 9. The V gene's germline CDR1 is SNHLY and CDR2 FYNNEI. This CDR3 is 15 amino acids long.

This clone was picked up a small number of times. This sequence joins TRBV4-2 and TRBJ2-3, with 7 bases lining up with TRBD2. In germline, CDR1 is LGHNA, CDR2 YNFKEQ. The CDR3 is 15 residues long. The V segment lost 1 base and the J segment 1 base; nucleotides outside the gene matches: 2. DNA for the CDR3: TGTGCCAGCAGCCAAGTCAGCGGGGGCACAGATACGCAGTATTTT. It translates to CASSQVSGGTDTQYF.

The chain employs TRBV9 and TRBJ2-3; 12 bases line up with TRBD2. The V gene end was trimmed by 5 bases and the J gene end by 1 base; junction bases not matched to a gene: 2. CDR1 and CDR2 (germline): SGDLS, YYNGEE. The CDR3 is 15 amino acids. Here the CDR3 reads CASSWTSGGTDTQYF. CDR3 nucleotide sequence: TGTGCCAGCAGTTGGACTAGCGGGGGCACAGATACGCAGTATTTT.

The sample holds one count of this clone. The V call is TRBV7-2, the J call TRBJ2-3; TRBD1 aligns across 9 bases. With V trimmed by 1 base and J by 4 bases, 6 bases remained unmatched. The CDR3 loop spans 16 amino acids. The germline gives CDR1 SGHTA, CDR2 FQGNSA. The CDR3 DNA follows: TGTGCCAGCAGCTTAGTCCCCGGACAGGGGTCAGATACGCAGTATTTT. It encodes CASSLVPGQGSDTQYF.

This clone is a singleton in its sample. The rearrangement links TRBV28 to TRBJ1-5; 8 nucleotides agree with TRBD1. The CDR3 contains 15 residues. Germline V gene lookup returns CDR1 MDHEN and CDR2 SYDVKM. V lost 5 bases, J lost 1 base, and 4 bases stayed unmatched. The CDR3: CASSGQGGSNQPQHF. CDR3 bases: TGTGCCAGCAGTGGACAGGGTGGGAGCAATCAGCCCCAGCATTTT.

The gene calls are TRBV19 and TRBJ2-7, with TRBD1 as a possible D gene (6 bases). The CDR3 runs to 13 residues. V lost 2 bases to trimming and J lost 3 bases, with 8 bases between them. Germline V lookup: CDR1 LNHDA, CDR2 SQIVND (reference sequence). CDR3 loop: CASSIQGSYEQYF. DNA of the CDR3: TGTGCCAGTAGTATACAGGGGAGCTACGAGCAGTACTTC.